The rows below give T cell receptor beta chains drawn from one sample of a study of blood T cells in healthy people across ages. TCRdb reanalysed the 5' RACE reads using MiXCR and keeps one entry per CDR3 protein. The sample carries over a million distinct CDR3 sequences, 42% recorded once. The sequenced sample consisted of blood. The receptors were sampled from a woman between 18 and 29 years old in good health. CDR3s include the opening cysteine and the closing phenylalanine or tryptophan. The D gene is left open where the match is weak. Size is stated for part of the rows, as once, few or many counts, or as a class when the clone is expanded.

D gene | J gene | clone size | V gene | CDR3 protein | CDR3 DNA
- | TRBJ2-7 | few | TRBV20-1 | CSALRSLTGSSYEQYF | TGCAGTGCCTTACGCTCCCTGACTGGCAGCTCCTACGAGCAGTACTTC
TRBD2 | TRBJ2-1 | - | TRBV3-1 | CASSNGLAGGPFNEQFF | TGTGCCAGCAGTAATGGACTAGCGGGGGGGCCCTTCAATGAGCAGTTCTTT
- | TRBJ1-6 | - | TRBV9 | CASSVDHRDTGNSPLHF | TGTGCCAGCAGCGTAGACCACCGGGACACTGGAAATTCACCCCTCCACTTT
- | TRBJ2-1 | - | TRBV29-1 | CSVYSGGVYNEQFF | TGCAGCGTCTATAGCGGAGGAGTCTACAATGAGCAGTTCTTC
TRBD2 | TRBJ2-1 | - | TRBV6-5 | CASSYSILAGRRYEQFF | TGTGCCAGCAGTTACTCGATCCTAGCGGGGCGACGTTACGAGCAGTTCTTC
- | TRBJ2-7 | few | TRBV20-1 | CSASQGGYEQYF | TGCAGTGCTAGTCAGGGGGGATACGAGCAGTACTTC
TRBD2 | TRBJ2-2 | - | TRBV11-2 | CASSSRPLAGDTGELFF | TGTGCCAGCAGCTCCAGGCCTCTAGCGGGAGACACCGGGGAGCTGTTTTTT
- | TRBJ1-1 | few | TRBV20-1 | CSVVTAEAFF | TGCAGTGTTGTGACGGCTGAAGCTTTCTTT
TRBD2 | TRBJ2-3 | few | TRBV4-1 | CASSQGGGIKDTQYF | TGCGCCAGCAGCCAAGGGGGGGGGATAAAAGATACGCAGTATTTT
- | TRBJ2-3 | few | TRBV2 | CASSGSQVTDTQYF | TGTGCCAGCAGTGGCTCACAGGTCACAGATACGCAGTATTTT
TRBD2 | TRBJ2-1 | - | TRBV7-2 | CASSYTGTSYNEQFF | TGTGCCAGCAGTTATACCGGGACTAGTTACAATGAGCAGTTCTTC
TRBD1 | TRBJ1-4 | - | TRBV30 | CAWSETGEKLFF | TGTGCCTGGAGTGAGACAGGGGAAAAACTGTTTTTT
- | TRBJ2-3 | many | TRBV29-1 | CSVVPGTDTQYF | TGCAGCGTTGTTCCGGGCACAGATACGCAGTATTTT
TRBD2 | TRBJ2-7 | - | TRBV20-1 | CSARGPSGASYEQYF | TGCAGTGCTAGAGGCCCCAGCGGGGCCTCCTACGAGCAGTACTTC
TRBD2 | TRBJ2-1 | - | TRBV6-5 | CASSCPRGLGLAGGRGEQFF | TGTGCCAGCAGTTGCCCAAGGGGGTTGGGGTTAGCGGGAGGTCGGGGTGAGCAGTTCTTC
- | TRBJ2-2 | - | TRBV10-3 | CAISEDALPTAELFF | TGTGCCATCAGTGAGGACGCCCTGCCCACCGCGGAGCTGTTTTTT
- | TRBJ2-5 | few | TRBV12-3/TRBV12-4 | CASMTGQTQYF | TGTGCCAGCATGACGGGGCAGACCCAGTACTTC
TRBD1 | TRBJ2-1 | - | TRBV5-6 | CASSLYGTGTYNEQFF | TGTGCCAGCAGCTTGTATGGGACAGGGACTTACAATGAGCAGTTCTTC
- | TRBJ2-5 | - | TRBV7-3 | CASSLRGGLGHDEQYF | TGTGCCAGCAGCTTAAGGGGCGGTCTTGGGCATGATGAGCAGTACTTC
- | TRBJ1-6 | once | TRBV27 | CASISGVGSLHF | TGTGCCAGTATTTCAGGGGTCGGGTCCCTCCACTTT
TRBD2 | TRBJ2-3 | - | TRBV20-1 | CSGRTSGWDTQYF | TGCAGTGGGCGGACTAGCGGGTGGGATACGCAGTATTTT
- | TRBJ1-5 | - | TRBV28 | CASRSLLRGGQLYQPQHF | TGTGCCAGCAGGTCGCTCTTAAGGGGGGGGCAGTTGTATCAGCCCCAGCATTTT
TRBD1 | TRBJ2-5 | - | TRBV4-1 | CASSQNPGQDRETQYF | TGCGCCAGCAGCCAGAACCCCGGACAGGACCGAGAGACCCAGTACTTC
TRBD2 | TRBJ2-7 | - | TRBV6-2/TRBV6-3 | CASTWTSGGFSYEQYF | TGTGCCAGCACCTGGACTAGCGGGGGGTTCTCCTACGAGCAGTACTTC
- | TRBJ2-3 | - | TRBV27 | CASSWGRETDTQYF | TGTGCCAGCAGTTGGGGCAGGGAAACAGATACGCAGTATTTT
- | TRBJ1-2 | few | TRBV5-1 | CASSSDVGRGSNYGYTF | TGCGCCAGCAGCTCAGACGTGGGGCGAGGGTCTAACTATGGCTACACCTTC
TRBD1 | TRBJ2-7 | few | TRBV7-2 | CASSLAAGQGFYEQYF | TGTGCCAGCAGCTTAGCGGCTGGACAGGGTTTTTACGAGCAGTACTTC
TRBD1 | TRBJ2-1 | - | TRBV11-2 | CASSPRDRGESTYNEQFF | TGTGCCAGCAGCCCCCGGGACAGGGGAGAGTCGACCTACAATGAGCAGTTCTTC
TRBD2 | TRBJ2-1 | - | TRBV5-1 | CASSLGMGGLLAHEQFF | TGCGCCAGCAGCTTGGGGATGGGAGGGCTGCTAGCCCATGAGCAGTTCTTC
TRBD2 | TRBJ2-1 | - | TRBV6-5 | CASSLGGDYYNEQFF | TGTGCCAGCAGCCTGGGGGGGGACTACTACAATGAGCAGTTCTTC
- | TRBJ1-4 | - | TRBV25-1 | CASRSKGQGYPNEKLFF | TGTGCCAGCAGAAGTAAGGGGCAGGGTTACCCTAATGAAAAACTGTTTTTT
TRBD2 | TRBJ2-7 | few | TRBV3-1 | CASSQALAGGLIGEQYF | TGTGCCAGCAGCCAAGCCCTAGCGGGAGGTCTAATCGGCGAGCAGTACTTC
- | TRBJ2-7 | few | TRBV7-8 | CASSLAAVYEQYF | TGTGCCAGCAGCTTGGCGGCAGTCTACGAGCAGTACTTC
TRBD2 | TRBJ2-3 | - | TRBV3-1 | CASSPSPGLAGGFTDTQYF | TGTGCCAGCAGCCCCTCGCCGGGACTAGCGGGGGGATTCACAGATACGCAGTATTTT
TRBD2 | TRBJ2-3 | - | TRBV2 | CASSEGLAAETQYF | TGTGCCAGCAGTGAGGGACTAGCGGCAGAGACGCAGTATTTT
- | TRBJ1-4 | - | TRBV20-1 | CSAKRTRGLNEKLFF | TGCAGTGCAAAACGAACCAGGGGACTTAATGAAAAACTGTTTTTT
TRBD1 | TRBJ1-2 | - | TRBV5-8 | CASSLQDRGYDGYTF | TGTGCCAGCAGCTTACAGGACAGGGGCTATGATGGCTACACCTTC
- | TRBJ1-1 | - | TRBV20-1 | CSAREGTVSTEAFF | TGCAGTGCTAGAGAGGGAACAGTCTCCACTGAAGCTTTCTTT
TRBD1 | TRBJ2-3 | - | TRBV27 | CASRQRSPGTVLLPSTDTQYF | TGTGCCAGCAGACAGAGGAGCCCCGGGACAGTCCTTCTCCCTAGCACAGATACGCAGTATTTT
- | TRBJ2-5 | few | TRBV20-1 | CSAERLDLQETQYF | TGCAGTGCTGAGCGCTTAGACCTCCAAGAGACCCAGTACTTC
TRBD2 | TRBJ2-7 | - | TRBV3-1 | CASSQGLATHLGEQYF | TGTGCCAGCAGCCAGGGACTAGCGACCCATCTAGGCGAGCAGTACTTC
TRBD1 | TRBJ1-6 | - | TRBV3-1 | CASSLTDQGVDSPLHF | TGTGCCAGCAGCCTAACAGACCAGGGGGTCGATTCACCCCTCCACTTT
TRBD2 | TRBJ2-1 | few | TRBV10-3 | CAISSSGSSYNEQFF | TGTGCCATCAGTTCAAGCGGGAGTTCCTACAATGAGCAGTTCTTC
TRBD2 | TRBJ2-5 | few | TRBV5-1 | CASSGGLAQETQYF | TGCGCCAGCAGCGGGGGACTAGCGCAAGAGACCCAGTACTTC
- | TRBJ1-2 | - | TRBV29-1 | CSVALGGGYGYTF | TGCAGCGTAGCACTGGGGGGAGGCTATGGCTACACCTTC
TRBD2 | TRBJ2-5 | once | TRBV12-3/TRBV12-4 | CASSPPASGDETQYF | TGTGCCAGCAGTCCCCCCGCTAGCGGGGACGAGACCCAGTACTTC